These 21 T cell receptor beta chains were all obtained from the same sample, sequenced in a study of beta chain features in type 1 diabetes. The whole isolated RNA underwent reverse transcription, so sequencing captured expressed TCRB transcripts. The protocol was immunoSEQ multiplex PCR, while the TCRdb copy is restricted to in-frame clones and leaves out a portion. The sample holds under 800,000 clones, around a sixth seen once. Specimen: naive CD4+ T cells from blood. The receptors derive from a young man in good health.

This chain uses TRBV28 with TRBJ1-2; D uncertain. V lost 6 bases to trimming and J lost 5 bases, with 10 bases between them. The CDR3 covers 12 residues. Germline V gene sequence: CDR1 MDHEN, CDR2 SYDVKM. CDR3 region: CASSQAAYGYTF. The DNA of the CDR3 is TGTGCCAGCAGCCAGGCGGCATATGGCTACACCTTC.

This clone has only a few counts. The CDR3 DNA reads as TGTGCCAGCAGCGTAGTTGGACAGAAATACAATGAGCAGTTCTTC. Amino acid sequence: CASSVVGQKYNEQFF. The V call is TRBV9, the J call TRBJ2-1; perhaps TRBD1 as D (6 bases). CDR3 length equals 15 residues. The V and J ends lost 0 bases and 4 bases respectively, with 11 bases between them. Germline assignment: CDR1 SGDLS and CDR2 YYNGEE. Supplemented by reference TRBV9 and TRBJ2-1, the full variable domain reads DSGVTQTPKHLITATGQRVTLRCSPRSGDLSVYWYQQSLDQGLQFLIQYYNGEERAKGNILERFSAQQFPDLHSELNLSSLELGDSALYFCASSVVGQKYNEQFFGPGTRLTVL.

This rearrangement joins TRBV21-1 to TRBJ2-5; the listed D gene, TRBD1, was not tested against the DNA. The J call is uncertain, as TRBJ2-7 better fits the DNA end. TRBV21-1 is shown as a pseudogene. The CDR3 loop spans 15 amino acids. The CDR3 region has the DNA TGTGCCAGCAGCAAAGGGCAGGGGGGAACCTACGAGCAGTACTTC. Translating gives CASSKGQGGTYEQYF.

This clone has a handful of counts. This chain connects TRBV7-9 to TRBJ1-1, with D uncertain. Trimming removed 2 bases at V and 11 bases at J, with 9 bases between. This CDR3 contains 11 residues. Germline V gene data show CDR1 as SEHNR and CDR2 as FQNEAQ (reference sequence). CDR3 nucleotide sequence: TGTGCCAGCAGCTTATTGACTGGTGCTTTCTTT. As protein: CASSLLTGAFF.

This clone has a handful of counts. The gene calls are TRBV27 and TRBJ2-1; no definite D call. The CDR3 is made up of 13 amino acids. V lost 3 bases, J lost 6 bases, and 9 bases lay in between. The germline CDR1 and CDR2 sequences are MNHEY and SMNVEV (reference sequence). The chain's CDR3 is CASSFAGFNEQFF. CDR3 bases: TGTGCCAGCAGTTTTGCCGGGTTCAATGAGCAGTTCTTC.

V usage is TRBV27 and J usage is TRBJ2-5; TRBD1 matches at 8 bases. CDR3 length: 16 amino acids. J gave up 3 bases and V 7 bases, and 13 bases lay outside the gene matches. CDR1 is MNHEY and CDR2 is SMNVEV in the germline V gene (reference sequence). CDR3: CASNSQGAGFEETQYF. CDR3 nucleotides: TGTGCCAGCAATTCCCAGGGGGCAGGTTTCGAAGAGACCCAGTACTTC.

The chain is built from TRBV7-2 and TRBJ2-7; TRBD1 agrees at 10 bases. This CDR3 contains 17 residues. Losses at the gene ends were 6 bases for V and 6 bases for J; bases not matched to a gene: 17. CDR1 is SGHTA, CDR2 FQGNSA, per germline. The CDR3 loop reads CASSFRQGAHRAGEQYF. The CDR3 coding sequence is TGTGCCAGCAGTTTTCGACAGGGGGCGCACAGGGCGGGCGAGCAGTACTTC.

Many counts were recorded for this clone. The gene calls are TRBV7-9 and TRBJ2-5; D possibly uses TRBD1 or TRBD2 (5 bases each). This CDR3 region has 11 residues. Trimming cost V 4 bases and J 5 bases, with 5 bases left between them. Germline V gene data show CDR1 as SEHNR and CDR2 as FQNEAQ (reference sequence). The CDR3, as DNA: TGTGCCAGCAGCTGGGGGGAGACCCAGTACTTC. Translating gives CASSWGETQYF.

The chain is built from TRBV10-3 and TRBJ1-1; 7 bases agree with TRBD1. Looked up from germline, CDR1 is ENHRY and CDR2 is SYGVKD. CDR3 length: 13 residues. J was trimmed by 2 bases and V by 10 bases; bases with no gene match: 7. CDR3 residues: CATSRDSNTEAFF. The CDR3 DNA reads TGTGCCACCTCGCGGGACAGCAACACTGAAGCTTTCTTT.

J is TRBJ2-1 and V is TRBV7-8; the match to TRBD2 covers 8 bases. Germline values: CDR1 SGHVS, CDR2 FQNEAQ. The V gene end was trimmed by 5 bases and the J gene end by 3 bases; junction bases not matched to a gene: 3. The CDR3 is 14 residues long. Here the CDR3 reads CASSRGTSYNEQFF. CDR3 coding DNA: TGTGCCAGCAGCCGAGGGACTAGCTACAATGAGCAGTTCTTC.

A few counts support this clone. The chain couples TRBV5-6 to TRBJ2-1, with D possibly TRBD1 on 6 matching bases. V was shortened by 2 bases and J by 0 bases, with 15 bases between the two germline ends. This CDR3 region has 17 residues. Germline lookup yields CDR1 SGHDT and CDR2 YYEEEE. The CDR3 coding sequence is TGTGCCAGCAGCTTAAACCTTGGACAGAGCTCCTACAATGAGCAGTTCTTC. Its translation is CASSLNLGQSSYNEQFF.

This clone was detected a few times. This sequence joins TRBV19 and TRBJ2-2, with 10 bases identical to TRBD1. The germline CDR1 and CDR2 sequences are LNHDA and SQIVND (reference sequence). The CDR3 runs to 14 residues. Trimming cost V 5 bases and J 8 bases; bases outside gene matches: 5. CDR3 residues: CASSRQGATGELFF. The CDR3 DNA follows: TGTGCCAGTAGTCGACAGGGGGCCACAGGGGAGCTGTTTTTT.

This clone has only a few counts. This chain uses TRBV4-3 with TRBJ2-7; 9 positions match TRBD2. CDR1 and CDR2 from the germline V gene are LGHNA and YSLEER. J gave up 1 base and V 2 bases, and 6 bases lay outside the gene matches. The CDR3 consists of 16 residues. The chain's CDR3 is CASSQRSSGVSYEQYF. In DNA form, the CDR3 reads TGCGCCAGCAGCCAAAGATCTAGCGGGGTGTCCTACGAGCAGTACTTC.

The chain employs TRBV6-6 and TRBJ2-6; D gene ambiguous. Germline CDR1 is MNHNY and CDR2 is SVGAGI (reference sequence). The length of the CDR3 is 16 residues. With 0 bases removed from V and 0 bases from J, the gap between germline ends came to 6 bases. The CDR3 DNA sequence: TGTGCCAGCAGTTACTCTACGAACTCTGGGGCCAACGTCCTGACTTTC. It is translated as CASSYSTNSGANVLTF.

The rearrangement uses TRBV12-5 and TRBJ2-1, with D perhaps matching TRBD1 or TRBD2 (5 bases each). The CDR3 is made up of 15 amino acids. V was cut by 2 bases and J by 7 bases, with 15 bases left in between. Germline loops: CDR1 LGHNT, CDR2 FRNRAP. The CDR3 DNA reads TGTGCTAGTGGTTTGCTCCGGGACCCGAAGAATGAGCAGTTCTTC. Translation: CASGLLRDPKNEQFF.

The gene calls are TRBV9 and TRBJ2-7, with D possibly matching TRBD1 (5 bases). This CDR3 region has 16 residues. The germline V gene encodes CDR1 SGDLS and CDR2 YYNGEE. The V and J ends lost 4 bases and 2 bases respectively, with 19 bases between them. The CDR3 region is CASSPPDTGVTYEQYF. DNA of the CDR3: TGTGCCAGCAGCCCCCCGGACACAGGCGTCACCTACGAGCAGTACTTC.

This clone was picked up a small number of times. The gene calls are TRBV11-3 and TRBJ1-1; a weak D match, TRBD1 (6 bases). The V gene's germline CDR1 is SGHNT and CDR2 YENEEA. There are 16 residues in the CDR3. V lost 5 bases and J lost 3, with 19 bases in between. CDR3 nucleotide sequence: TGTGCCAGCAGCCCAAGATCAGGGGTAAAGTACACTGAAGCTTTCTTT. It specifies CASSPRSGVKYTEAFF. The complete variable domain, with remaining parts taken from reference TRBV11-3 and TRBJ1-1, reads EAGVVQSPRYKIIEKKQPVAFWCNPISGHNTLYWYLQNLGQGPELLIRYENEEAVDDSQLPKDRFSAERLKGVDSTLKIQPAELGDSAVYLCASSPRSGVKYTEAFFGQGTRLTVV.

The V and J genes are TRBV4-3 and TRBJ1-3; D remains ambiguous. Trimming left V 1 base short and J 4 bases short, with 14 bases between. This CDR3 region has 16 residues. Germline-derived CDR1 and CDR2 are LGHNA and YSLEER. The CDR3 DNA follows: TGCGCCAGCAGCCAAGGTCCACTACGGCCGGGAAACACCATATATTTT. The encoded protein is CASSQGPLRPGNTIYF.

V gene TRBV11-3 combines with J gene TRBJ2-1; perhaps TRBD2 as D (5 bases). Per germline, CDR1 SGHNT and CDR2 YENEEA. The CDR3 length is 14 residues. The V end lost 1 base, the J end lost 7 bases, and 11 bases lay between the germline ends. The CDR3 DNA is TGTGCCAGCAGCTTAGGTCCTAGCAGTAATGAGCAGTTCTTC. Its translation is CASSLGPSSNEQFF.

This clone was counted at least ten times. The chain couples TRBV10-3 to TRBJ2-1; D remains ambiguous. V lost 4 bases and J 7 bases, leaving 5 bases between the germline ends. The germline V gene encodes CDR1 ENHRY and CDR2 SYGVKD. CDR3 size: 11 residues. Written as DNA, the CDR3 is TGTGCCATCAGTGGCCAGAATGAGCAGTTCTTC. Translated, it gives CAISGQNEQFF.

This clone has only a few counts. The chain joins TRBV6-5 to TRBJ1-1; D is undetermined. The germline CDR1 and CDR2 sequences are MNHEY and SVGAGI. The V and J ends lost 4 bases and 8 bases respectively, with 17 bases between them. This CDR3 is 14 amino acids long. CDR3 sequence reads: CASSSPAETAEAFF. The DNA for the CDR3 is TGTGCCAGCAGTTCCCCAGCCGAAACAGCAGAAGCTTTCTTT.